This T cell receptor beta chain originates from a study of OX40 agonist ivuxolimab in advanced cancers. Points from the study as a whole: The average count of expanded clones was higher among CD8+ T cells than among CD4+.

V was clipped by 2 bases and J by 4 bases, with 15 bases between them. This CDR3 spans 16 amino acids. Germline CDR1 MNHEY, CDR2 SMNVEV (reference sequence). Repertoires were generated with immunoSEQ multiplex PCR, while TCRdb's copy carries only in-frame clones and drops some. Here the sample spans 25,000 to 40,000 clones, roughly 89% being singletons. This clone was counted once. The antigen remains undetermined. Samples of blood were obtained at baseline, on cycle 4 day 1, and on cycle 7 day 1. This TCR was recovered from an adult with an advanced solid tumor such as melanoma, head and neck, liver or kidney cancer. Specimen: CD4+ or CD8+ T cells sorted from blood, collected in a trial of the OX40 agonist ivuxolimab. J is TRBJ2-1 and V is TRBV27, with TRBD2 as a possible D gene (6 bases). CDR3 nucleotides: TGTGCCAGCAGTTTAGGGACTCACAAAGATTACAATGAGCAGTTCTTC. It codes for CASSLGTHKDYNEQFF.